This TCR beta chain was recovered during a study of blood T cell repertoires in COVID-19. Looking at the study overall: The cDNA or gDNA used as material had been derived from T cells, B-cell-depleted T cells, or PBMCs.

The CDR3 is 12 amino acids. The germline V gene has CDR1 SGDLS and CDR2 YYNGEE. Assignment of participants to cohorts was predicated upon participant-reported clinical history. Details on this clone: At one boundary the junction diverges from the germline segment, which might be a read error.

The protocol was immunoSEQ multiplex PCR, while the TCRdb copy is restricted to in-frame clones and leaves out a portion. The data contain approximately 290,000 clones, 90% of them singletons. The TCR comes from a young woman with acute COVID-19. The specimen sequenced was PBMCs or T cells enriched from blood (not recorded which). The chain employs TRBV9 and TRBJ1-2, with D uncertain. In DNA form, the CDR3 reads TGTGCCAGCAGCGTAGCTAATTATGGCTACACCTTC. This encodes CASSVANYGYTF. Complete variable domain (other parts from reference TRBV9 and TRBJ1-2): DSGVTQTPKHLITATGQRVTLRCSPRSGDLSVYWYQQSLDQGLQFLIQYYNGEERAKGNILERFSAQQFPDLHSELNLSSLELGDSALYFCASSVANYGYTFGSGTRLTVV.